This T cell receptor beta chain is drawn from a study of blood T cell repertoires in COVID-19. In the study overall: The cDNA or gDNA used as material had been derived from T cells, B-cell-depleted T cells, or PBMCs.

Generated by immunoSEQ multiplex PCR, the TCRdb table keeps only in-frame clones and is missing some. Here the sample spans tens of thousands of clones, roughly four fifths being singletons. The length of the CDR3 is 15 residues. The V gene's germline CDR1 is MNHEY and CDR2 SVGAGI. V gave up 6 bases and J gave up 4 bases, with 16 bases separating them. What was sequenced was peripheral blood. This clonotype originated in a man between 60 and 70 years old with acute or convalescent COVID-19. The chain employs TRBV6-5 and TRBJ2-1, with D possibly being TRBD1 (5 bases). The CDR3: CASSTALRGYNEQFF. The CDR3 DNA reads TGTGCCAGCAGCACGGCCCTTAGGGGTTACAATGAGCAGTTCTTC.